This section outlines one T cell receptor beta chain sequence together with its context. Antigen unknown. At the DNA level, this CDR3 is encoded by other sequences in the same sample as well. The sample comes from a study of shared clonotypes between healthy human individuals. Findings of the study overall: Although depth was large, rarefaction showed that sequencing of the sorted subsets was incomplete.

Partitioning of CD4+ cells yielded a CD45RA+ naive subset and a CD45RA-negative memory subset. A 200 ng quantity of DNA, 32,000 or so T cell genomes, went into the sorted-subset replicate PCRs. Measured with immunoSEQ multiplex PCR; TCRdb has only the in-frame clones, and not every one. The table lists about 1.1 million clones, 78% of them singletons, with under 0.65% in the top ten. In germline, CDR1 is KGHSH, CDR2 LQKENI. V dropped 6 bases and J dropped 6 bases, with 14 bases sitting between them. The CDR3 spans 13 residues. V and J are TRBV18 and TRBJ1-1, with D maybe TRBD1 (5 bases). The sample was memory CD4+ T cells from PBMCs. Subset specified: CD45RA-negative fraction. This TCR derives from a man aged 18 to 30 in good health. Some clones in this sample may be carry-over from other donors' samples. The CDR3 region has the DNA TGTGCCAGCTCCCAGGGACCGGACGCTGAAGCTTTCTTT. This gives the protein CASSQGPDAEAFF.